A single sample is the source of the 10 T cell receptor beta chains below, sequenced in a study of shared clonotypes between healthy human individuals (TCRdb year 2020). Preparation of the library involved the immunoSEQ multiplex PCR assay. Sourced from immuneACCESS, this table was stored by TCRdb with only in-frame sequences that have V and J called. A share of the clones is absent; for the studies checked, an unresolved V gene accounts for under half, and the remainder has no known explanation. Across this sample there are about 2.1 million clones, with approximately 92% seen only once. The ten largest clones add up to 1.5% to 2% of the sample. For the CD8 naive samples, CD45RO-negative cells were positively selected for CCR7, yielding a CD45RA+CCR7+ population from which TemRA cells were excluded. Sequenced input: naive CD8+ T cells from PBMCs. The cell subset or site tag for this specimen amounts to: CD45RA+CCR7+. Receptor source: a man younger than 35 in good health. Some clones in this sample may be carry-over from other donors' samples.

J is TRBJ2-5 and V is TRBV11-3, with 10 nucleotides matching TRBD2. There are 17 residues in the CDR3. V shed 1 base, J shed 5 bases, and the junction held 10 bases outside the gene matches. The germline V gene has CDR1 SGHNT and CDR2 YENEEA. For the CDR3, the DNA is TGTGCCAGCAGCTTAGGAGCGGGAGGGCCTGGCGAGGAGACCCAGTACTTC. This translates into CASSLGAGGPGEETQYF.

This clone was detected only a few times. V is TRBV10-3 and J is TRBJ1-1; no clear D gene. CDR1 is ENHRY and CDR2 is SYGVKD in the germline V gene. V dropped 3 bases and J dropped 4 bases, with 15 bases sitting between them. The CDR3 spans 15 residues. The CDR3 spells CAISEGSTLSTEAFF. CDR3 nucleotides: TGTGCCATCAGTGAAGGGTCCACACTGAGCACTGAAGCTTTCTTT.

The chain links TRBV27 to TRBJ1-5; a possible D gene is TRBD1 (6 bases). The V gene's germline CDR1 is MNHEY and CDR2 SMNVEV (reference sequence). V lost 5 bases and J lost 2, with 13 bases in between. This CDR3 region has 15 residues. For the CDR3, the DNA is TGTGCCAGCAGTGGGGGCACAAGGGGCAATCAGCCCCAGCATTTT. Protein: CASSGGTRGNQPQHF.

The V gene is TRBV5-5, the J gene TRBJ2-3; 9 positions match TRBD2. Unmatched junction bases numbered 10, after V lost 2 bases and J lost 3 bases. The germline CDR1 and CDR2 sequences are SGHKS and YYEKEE (reference sequence). This CDR3 spans 17 amino acids. The CDR3: CASSFRSLAGLTDTQYF. In DNA form, the CDR3 reads TGTGCCAGCAGCTTCAGGTCCCTAGCGGGATTGACAGATACGCAGTATTTT. The full variable domain, completed using reference TRBV5-5 and TRBJ2-3, is DAGVTQSPTHLIKTRGQQVTLRCSPISGHKSVSWYQQVLGQGPQFIFQYYEKEERGRGNFPDRFSARQFPNYSSELNVNALLLGDSALYLCASSFRSLAGLTDTQYFGPGTRLTVL.

The genes are TRBV7-3 and TRBJ2-7; 7 bases agree with TRBD2. J lost 3 bases, V lost 5 bases, and 16 bases had no gene match. This CDR3 comprises 17 residues. CDR1 is SGHTA and CDR2 is FQGTGA in the germline V gene. CDR3 sequence: CASSPNSIPGLHYEQYF. The CDR3 nucleotides read TGTGCCAGCAGCCCGAACTCGATACCGGGACTACACTACGAGCAGTACTTC.

The V call is TRBV28, the J call TRBJ1-2; no reliable D call. This CDR3 spans 14 amino acids. CDR1 and CDR2 from the germline V gene are MDHEN and SYDVKM. Trimming stripped 8 bases from V and 7 bases from J, with 20 bases between. The CDR3 is CASQKTSLSGGYTF. The CDR3 nucleotides are TGTGCCAGCCAAAAAACCTCTCTTTCGGGTGGCTACACCTTC.

V usage is TRBV7-6 and J usage is TRBJ2-7; TRBD1 matches at 12 bases. The trim removed 5 bases at V and 3 bases at J, leaving 5 bases unmatched. Per the germline V gene, CDR1 is SGHVS and CDR2 is FNYEAQ. The CDR3 is made up of 15 amino acids. The CDR3, as DNA: TGTGCCAGCAGCCGGGACAGGGGGCCTGTCTACGAGCAGTACTTC. Residues: CASSRDRGPVYEQYF. Full variable domain (missing parts from reference TRBV7-6 and TRBJ2-7): GAGVSQSPRYKVTKRGQDVALRCDPISGHVSLYWYRQALGQGPEFLTYFNYEAQQDKSGLPNDRFSAERPEGSISTLTIQRTEQRDSAMYRCASSRDRGPVYEQYFGPGTRLTVT.

This chain links TRBV7-9 with TRBJ2-7; D uncertain. This CDR3 has 14 residues. Per germline, CDR1 SEHNR and CDR2 FQNEAQ (reference sequence). Trimming pared 2 bases from V and 3 bases from J, leaving 11 bases between. The CDR3 sequence: CASSLSTLDYEQYF. The CDR3 nucleotides read TGTGCCAGCAGCTTAAGCACCCTGGACTACGAGCAGTACTTC.

The DNA for the CDR3 is TGCGCCAGCAGCTTGGGGGCTAGGGGGCCTACAGATACGCAGTATTTT. It translates to CASSLGARGPTDTQYF. The genes are TRBV5-1 and TRBJ2-3; 7 bases map to TRBD1. The germline V gene encodes CDR1 SGHRS and CDR2 YFSETQ. Trimming removed 0 bases from V and 3 bases from J; junction bases left unmatched: 7. This CDR3 is built from 16 residues.

This clone has a single count. The DNA of the CDR3 is TGCGCCAGCAGGGCTGGGACAGGGACGGACACCGGGGAGCTGTTTTTT. Translating gives CASRAGTGTDTGELFF. The J gene is TRBJ2-2, the V gene TRBV5-1; TRBD1 aligns across 9 bases. The CDR3 spans 16 residues. Germline trimming cut 5 bases from V and 3 bases from J; bases unmatched to any gene: 8. Per the germline V gene, CDR1 is SGHRS and CDR2 is YFSETQ.